The 3 T cell receptor beta chains given below trace back to one sample, sequenced in a study of T-cell reconstitution after alpha-beta-depleted transplantation in children. Library preparation (for TCRbeta) was performed with unique molecular identifiers. Each CDR3 protein is one row after TCRdb ran MiXCR on the PCR reads. The table includes 500,000 to 650,000 distinct CDR3 sequences, over 10% detected once. The material was PBMCs, mostly from graft donor cells, obtained 360 days after TCRalphabeta/CD19-depleted stem cell transplant. These receptors came from a male patient under 18 who had a stem cell transplant for acute myeloid leukemia, so the T cells may come from the graft donor.

J is TRBJ2-1 and V is TRBV6-4; 10 bases agree with TRBD2. V gave up 6 bases and J gave up 10 bases; unmatched junction bases: 9. The CDR3 runs 14 residues. CDR1 and CDR2 (germline): MRHNA, SNTAGT. CDR3 sequence (DNA): TGTGCCAGCAGACTCACTAGCGGGGTCGGGGAGCAGTTCTTC. Amino acids: CASRLTSGVGEQFF.

This chain connects TRBV12-3 or TRBV12-4 to TRBJ2-2; 14 bases map to TRBD2. CDR3 length equals 20 residues. With V trimmed by 3 bases and J by 5 bases, 14 bases remained unmatched. The CDR3 loop reads CASSFSGSGTSGSRTGELFF. The DNA for the CDR3 is TGTGCCAGCAGTTTTTCCGGCAGCGGGACTAGCGGGAGTAGGACCGGGGAGCTGTTTTTT.

This clonotype was counted at least ten times. The chain couples TRBV6-2 or TRBV6-3 to TRBJ2-6; D gene ambiguous. The V end lost 2 bases, the J end lost 3 bases, and 14 bases lay between the germline ends. This CDR3 contains 17 residues. The V gene's germline CDR1 is MNHEY and CDR2 SVGEGT. The CDR3, as DNA: TGTGCCAGCAGTTACGGAACTACCCTTCGTGGGGCCAACGTCCTGACTTTC. It specifies CASSYGTTLRGANVLTF.